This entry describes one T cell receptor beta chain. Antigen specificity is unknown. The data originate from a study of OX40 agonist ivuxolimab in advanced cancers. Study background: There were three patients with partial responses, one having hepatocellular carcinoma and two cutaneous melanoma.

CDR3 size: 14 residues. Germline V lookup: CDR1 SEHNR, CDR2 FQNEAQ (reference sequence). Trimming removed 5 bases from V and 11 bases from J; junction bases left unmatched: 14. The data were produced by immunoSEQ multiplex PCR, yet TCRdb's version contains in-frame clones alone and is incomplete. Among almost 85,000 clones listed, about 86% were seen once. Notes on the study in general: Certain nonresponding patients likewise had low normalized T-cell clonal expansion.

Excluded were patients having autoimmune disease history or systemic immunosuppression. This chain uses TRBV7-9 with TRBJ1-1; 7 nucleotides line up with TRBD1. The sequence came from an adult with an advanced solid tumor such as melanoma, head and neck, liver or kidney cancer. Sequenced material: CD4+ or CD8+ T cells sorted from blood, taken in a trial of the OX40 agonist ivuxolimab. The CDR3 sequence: CASSPAKQDRRAFF. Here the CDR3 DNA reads TGTGCCAGCAGCCCAGCGAAACAGGACAGGAGGGCTTTCTTT. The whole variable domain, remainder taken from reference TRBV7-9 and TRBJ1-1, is DTGVSQNPRHKITKRGQNVTFRCDPISEHNRLYWYRQTLGQGPEFLTYFQNEAQLEKSRLLSDRFSAERPKGSFSTLEIQRTEQGDSAMYLCASSPAKQDRRAFFGQGTRLTVV.